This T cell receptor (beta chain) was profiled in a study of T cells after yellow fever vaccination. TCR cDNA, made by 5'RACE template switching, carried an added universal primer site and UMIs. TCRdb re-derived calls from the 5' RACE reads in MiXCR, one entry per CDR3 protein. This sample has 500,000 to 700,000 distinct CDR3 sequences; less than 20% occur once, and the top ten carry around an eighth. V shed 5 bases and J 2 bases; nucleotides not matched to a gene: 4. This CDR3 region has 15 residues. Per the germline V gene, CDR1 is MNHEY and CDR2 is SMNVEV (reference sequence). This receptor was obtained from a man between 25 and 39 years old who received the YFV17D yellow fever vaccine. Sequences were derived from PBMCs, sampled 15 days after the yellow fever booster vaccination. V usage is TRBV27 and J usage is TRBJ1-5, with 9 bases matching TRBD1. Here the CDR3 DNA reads TGTGCCAGCAGTACAGGGGGCTTGGGCAATCAGCCCCAGCATTTT. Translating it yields CASSTGGLGNQPQHF.